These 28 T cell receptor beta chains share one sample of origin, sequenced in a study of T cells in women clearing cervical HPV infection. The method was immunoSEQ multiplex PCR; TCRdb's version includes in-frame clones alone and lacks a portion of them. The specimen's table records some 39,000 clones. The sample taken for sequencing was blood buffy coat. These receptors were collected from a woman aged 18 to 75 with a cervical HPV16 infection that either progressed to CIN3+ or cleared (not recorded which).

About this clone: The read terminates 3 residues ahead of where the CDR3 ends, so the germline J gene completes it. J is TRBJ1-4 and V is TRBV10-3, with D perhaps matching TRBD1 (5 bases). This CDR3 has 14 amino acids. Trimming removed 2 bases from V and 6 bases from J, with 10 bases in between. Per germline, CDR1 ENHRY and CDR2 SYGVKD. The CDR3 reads CAISERRGDEKLFF. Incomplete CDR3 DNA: TGTGCCATCAGTGAGCGTCGGGGGGATGAAAAA.

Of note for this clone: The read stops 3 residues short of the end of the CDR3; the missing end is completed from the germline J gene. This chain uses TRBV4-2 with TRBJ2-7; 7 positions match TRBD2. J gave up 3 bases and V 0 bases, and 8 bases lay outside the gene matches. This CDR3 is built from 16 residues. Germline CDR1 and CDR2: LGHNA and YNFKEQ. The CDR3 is CASSQDRTSEYYEQYF. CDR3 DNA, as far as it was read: TGTGCCAGCAGCCAAGATCGAACTAGCGAATACTACGAG.

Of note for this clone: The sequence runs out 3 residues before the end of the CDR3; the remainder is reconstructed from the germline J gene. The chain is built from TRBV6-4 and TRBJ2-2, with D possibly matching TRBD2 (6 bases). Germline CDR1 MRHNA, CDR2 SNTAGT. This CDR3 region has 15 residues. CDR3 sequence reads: CASSQMGGTNEKLFF. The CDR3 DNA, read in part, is TGTGCCAGCAGTCAGATGGGGGGAACTAATGAAAAG.

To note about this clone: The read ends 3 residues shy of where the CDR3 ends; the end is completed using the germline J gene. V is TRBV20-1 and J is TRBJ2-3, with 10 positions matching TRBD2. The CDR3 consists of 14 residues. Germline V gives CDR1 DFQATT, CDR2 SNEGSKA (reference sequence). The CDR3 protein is CSARGTSGQETQYF. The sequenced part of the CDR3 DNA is TGCAGTGCTAGAGGGACTAGCGGCCAAGAGACG.

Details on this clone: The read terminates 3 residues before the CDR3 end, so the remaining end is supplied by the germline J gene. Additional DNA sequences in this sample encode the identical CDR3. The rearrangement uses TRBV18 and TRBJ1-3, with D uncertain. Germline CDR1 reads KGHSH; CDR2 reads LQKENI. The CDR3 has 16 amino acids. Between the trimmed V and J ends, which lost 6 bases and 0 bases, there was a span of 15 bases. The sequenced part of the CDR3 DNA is TGTGCCAGCTCCCCCCCGGGGAGAAACTCTGGAAACACC. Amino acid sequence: CASSPPGRNSGNT. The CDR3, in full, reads CASSPPGRNSGNTIYF.

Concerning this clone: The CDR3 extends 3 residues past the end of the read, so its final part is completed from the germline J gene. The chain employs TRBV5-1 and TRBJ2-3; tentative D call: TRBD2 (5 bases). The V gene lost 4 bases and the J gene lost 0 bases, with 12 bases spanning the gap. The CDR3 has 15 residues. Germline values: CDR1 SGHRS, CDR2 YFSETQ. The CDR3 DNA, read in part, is TGCGCCAGCAGCGCGGCGGGTACAAGCACAGATACG. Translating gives CASSAAGTSTDT. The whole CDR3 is CASSAAGTSTDTQYF.

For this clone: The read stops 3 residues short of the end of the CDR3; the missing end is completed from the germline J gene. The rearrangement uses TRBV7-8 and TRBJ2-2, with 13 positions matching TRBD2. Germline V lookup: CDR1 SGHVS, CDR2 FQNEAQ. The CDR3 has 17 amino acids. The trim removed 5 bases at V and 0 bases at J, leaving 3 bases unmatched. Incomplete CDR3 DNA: TGTGCCAGCAGCACGACTAGCGGGGGGACGAACACCGGGGAG. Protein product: CASSTTSGGTNTGE. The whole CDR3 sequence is CASSTTSGGTNTGELFF.

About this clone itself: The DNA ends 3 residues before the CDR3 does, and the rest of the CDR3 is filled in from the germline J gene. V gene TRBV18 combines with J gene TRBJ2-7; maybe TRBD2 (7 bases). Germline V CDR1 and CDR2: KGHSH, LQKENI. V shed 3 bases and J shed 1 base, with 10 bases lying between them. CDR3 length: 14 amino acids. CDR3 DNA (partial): TGTGCCAGCTCACCGCGGGGGCCTTCCTACGAG. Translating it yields CASSPRGPSYE. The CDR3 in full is CASSPRGPSYEQYF.

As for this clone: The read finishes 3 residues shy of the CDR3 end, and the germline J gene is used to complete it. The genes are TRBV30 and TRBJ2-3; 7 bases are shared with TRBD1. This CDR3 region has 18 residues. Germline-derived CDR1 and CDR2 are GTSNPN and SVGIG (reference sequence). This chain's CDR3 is CAWSVSSRGSNSNQPQYF. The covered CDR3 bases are TGTGCCTGGAGTGTATCCAGCAGGGGGTCTAATAGCAATCAGCCG.

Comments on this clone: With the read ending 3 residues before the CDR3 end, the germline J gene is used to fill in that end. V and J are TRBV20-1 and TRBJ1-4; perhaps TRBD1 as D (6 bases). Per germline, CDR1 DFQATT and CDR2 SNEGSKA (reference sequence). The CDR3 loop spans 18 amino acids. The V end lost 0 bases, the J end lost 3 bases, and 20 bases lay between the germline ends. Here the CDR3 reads CSARDIHDSGTPNEKLFF. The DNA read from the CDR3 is TGCAGTGCTAGAGATATACACGACTCCGGGACACCTAATGAAAAA.

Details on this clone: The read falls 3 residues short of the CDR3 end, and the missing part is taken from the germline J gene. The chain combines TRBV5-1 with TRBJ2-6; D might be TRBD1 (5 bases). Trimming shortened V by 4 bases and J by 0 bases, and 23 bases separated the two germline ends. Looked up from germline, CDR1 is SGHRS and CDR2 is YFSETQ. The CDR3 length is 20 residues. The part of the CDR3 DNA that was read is TGCGCCAGCAGCCTCTATCTCGACAGTCCACTTTTCTCTGGGGCCAACGTC. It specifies CASSLYLDSPLFSGANV. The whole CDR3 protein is CASSLYLDSPLFSGANVLTF.

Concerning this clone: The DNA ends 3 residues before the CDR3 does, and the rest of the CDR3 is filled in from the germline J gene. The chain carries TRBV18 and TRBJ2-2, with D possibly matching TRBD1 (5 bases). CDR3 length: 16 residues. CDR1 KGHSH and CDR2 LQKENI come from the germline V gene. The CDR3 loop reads CASSPQPRTTNEKLFF. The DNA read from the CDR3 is TGTGCCAGCTCACCCCAACCCAGGACAACTAATGAAAAG.

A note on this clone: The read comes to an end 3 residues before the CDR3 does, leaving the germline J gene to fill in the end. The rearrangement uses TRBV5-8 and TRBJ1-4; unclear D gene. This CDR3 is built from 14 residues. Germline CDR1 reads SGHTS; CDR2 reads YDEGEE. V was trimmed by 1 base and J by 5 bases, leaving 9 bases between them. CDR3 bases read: TGTGCCAGCAGCTTGTTAACAGAGAATGAAAAA. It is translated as CASSLLTENEK. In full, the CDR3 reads CASSLLTENEKLFF.

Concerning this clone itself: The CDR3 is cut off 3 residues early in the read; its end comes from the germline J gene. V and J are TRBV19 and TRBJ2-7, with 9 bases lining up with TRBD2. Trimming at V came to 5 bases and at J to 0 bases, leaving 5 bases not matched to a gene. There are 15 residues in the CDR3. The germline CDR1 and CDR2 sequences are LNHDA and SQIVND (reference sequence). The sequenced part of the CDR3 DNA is TGTGCCAGTAGTCTGACTAGCGGAAGCTCCTACGAG. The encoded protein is CASSLTSGSSYE. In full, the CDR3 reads CASSLTSGSSYEQYF.

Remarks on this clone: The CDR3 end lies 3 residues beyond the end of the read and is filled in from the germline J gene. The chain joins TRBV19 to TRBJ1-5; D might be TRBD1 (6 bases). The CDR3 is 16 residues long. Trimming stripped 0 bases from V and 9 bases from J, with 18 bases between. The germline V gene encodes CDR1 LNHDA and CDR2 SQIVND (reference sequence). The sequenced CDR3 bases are TGTGCCAGTAGTATAGAGGCGACAGGTGGCCGGGGGCCC. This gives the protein CASSIEATGGRGP. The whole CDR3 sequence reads CASSIEATGGRGPQHF. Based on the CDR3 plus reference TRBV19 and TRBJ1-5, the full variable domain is DGGITQSPKYLFRKEGQNVTLSCEQNLNHDAMYWYRQDPGQGLRLIYYSQIVNDFQKGDIAEGYSVSREKKESFPLTVTSAQKNPTAFYLCASSIEATGGRGPQHFGDGTRLSIL.

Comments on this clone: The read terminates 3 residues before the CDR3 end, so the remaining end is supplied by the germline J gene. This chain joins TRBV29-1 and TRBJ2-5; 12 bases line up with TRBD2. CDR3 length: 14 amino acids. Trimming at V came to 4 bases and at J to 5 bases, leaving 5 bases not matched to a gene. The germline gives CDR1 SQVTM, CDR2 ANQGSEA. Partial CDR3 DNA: TGCAGCGTTGGGCTAGCGGGGGGGCCCGAGACC. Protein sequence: CSVGLAGGPET. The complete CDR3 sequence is CSVGLAGGPETQYF.

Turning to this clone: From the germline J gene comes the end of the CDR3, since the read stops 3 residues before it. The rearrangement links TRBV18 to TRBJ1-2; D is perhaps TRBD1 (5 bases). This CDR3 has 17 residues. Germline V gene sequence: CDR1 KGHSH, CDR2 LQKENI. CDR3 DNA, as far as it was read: TGTGCCAGCTCACCTAACTTGGGACTAGAGGGGTACAATGAC. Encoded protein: CASSPNLGLEGYND. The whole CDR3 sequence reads CASSPNLGLEGYNDYTF.

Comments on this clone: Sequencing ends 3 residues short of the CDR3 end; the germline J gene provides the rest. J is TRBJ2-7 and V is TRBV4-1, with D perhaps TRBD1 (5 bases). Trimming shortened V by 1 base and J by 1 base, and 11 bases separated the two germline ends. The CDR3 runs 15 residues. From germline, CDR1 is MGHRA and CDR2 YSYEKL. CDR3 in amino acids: CASSQVMDTSYEQYF. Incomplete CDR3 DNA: TGCGCCAGCAGCCAAGTAATGGACACTTCCTACGAG.

The chain's CDR3 is CASRGGLPPHYEQYF. CDR3 bases read: TGTGCCAGCAGGGGCGGACTTCCGCCCCACTACGAG. V usage is TRBV12-3 or TRBV12-4 and J usage is TRBJ2-7, with D tentatively TRBD2 (5 bases). Coverage ceases 3 residues before the CDR3 finishes, and the germline J gene fills in the end. V was trimmed by 6 bases and J by 3 bases, leaving 18 bases between them. The CDR3 has 15 residues.

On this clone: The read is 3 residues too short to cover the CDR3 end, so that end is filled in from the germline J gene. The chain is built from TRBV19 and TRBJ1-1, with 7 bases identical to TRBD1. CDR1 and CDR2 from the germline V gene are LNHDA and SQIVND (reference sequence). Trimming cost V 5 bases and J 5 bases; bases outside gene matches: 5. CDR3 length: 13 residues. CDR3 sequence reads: CASSRTGVTEAFF. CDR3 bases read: TGTGCCAGTAGTCGAACAGGGGTGACTGAA.

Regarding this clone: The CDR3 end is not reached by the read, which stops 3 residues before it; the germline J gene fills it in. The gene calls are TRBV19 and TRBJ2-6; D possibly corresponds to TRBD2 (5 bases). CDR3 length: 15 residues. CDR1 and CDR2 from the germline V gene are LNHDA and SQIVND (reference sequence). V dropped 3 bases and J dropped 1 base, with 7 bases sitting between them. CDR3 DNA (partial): TGTGCCAGTAGTATCCCGGGGTCTGGGGCCAACGTC. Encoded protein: CASSIPGSGANV. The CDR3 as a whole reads CASSIPGSGANVLTF. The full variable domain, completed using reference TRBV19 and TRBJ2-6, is DGGITQSPKYLFRKEGQNVTLSCEQNLNHDAMYWYRQDPGQGLRLIYYSQIVNDFQKGDIAEGYSVSREKKESFPLTVTSAQKNPTAFYLCASSIPGSGANVLTFGAGSRLTVL.

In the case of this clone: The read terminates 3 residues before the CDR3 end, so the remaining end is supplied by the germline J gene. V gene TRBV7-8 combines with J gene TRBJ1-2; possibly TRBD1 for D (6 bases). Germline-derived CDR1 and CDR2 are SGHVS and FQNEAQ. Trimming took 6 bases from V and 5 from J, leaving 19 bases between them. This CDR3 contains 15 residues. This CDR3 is CASRRLQGFEYGYTF. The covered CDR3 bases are TGTGCCAGCAGACGCCTACAGGGTTTTGAGTATGGC. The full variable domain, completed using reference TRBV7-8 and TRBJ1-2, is GAGVSQSPRYKVAKRGQDVALRCDPISGHVSLFWYQQALGQGPEFLTYFQNEAQLDKSGLPSDRFFAERPEGSVSTLKIQRTQQEDSAVYLCASRRLQGFEYGYTFGSGTRLTVV.

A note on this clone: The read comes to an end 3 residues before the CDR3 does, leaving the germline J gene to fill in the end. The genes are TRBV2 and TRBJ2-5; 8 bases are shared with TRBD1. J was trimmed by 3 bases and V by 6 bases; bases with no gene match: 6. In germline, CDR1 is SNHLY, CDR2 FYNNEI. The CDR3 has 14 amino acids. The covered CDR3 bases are TGTGCCAGCAGAGCCGGGACAGGTGAAGAGACC. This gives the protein CASRAGTGEET. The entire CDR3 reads CASRAGTGEETQYF.

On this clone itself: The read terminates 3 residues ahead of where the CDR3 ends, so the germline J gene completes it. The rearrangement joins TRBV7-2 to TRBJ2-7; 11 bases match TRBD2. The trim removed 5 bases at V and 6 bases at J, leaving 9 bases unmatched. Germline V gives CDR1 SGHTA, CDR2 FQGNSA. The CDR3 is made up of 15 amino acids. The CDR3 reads CASSPIAGGLSEQYF. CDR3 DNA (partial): TGTGCCAGCAGCCCAATAGCGGGGGGGCTCTCCGAG.

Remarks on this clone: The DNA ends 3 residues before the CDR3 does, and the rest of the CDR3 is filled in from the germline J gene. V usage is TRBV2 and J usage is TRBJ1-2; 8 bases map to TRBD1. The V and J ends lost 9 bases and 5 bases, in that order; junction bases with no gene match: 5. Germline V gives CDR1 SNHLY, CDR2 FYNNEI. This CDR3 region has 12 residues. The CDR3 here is CASTNRGYGYTF. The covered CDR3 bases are TGTGCCAGTACTAACAGGGGGTATGGC.

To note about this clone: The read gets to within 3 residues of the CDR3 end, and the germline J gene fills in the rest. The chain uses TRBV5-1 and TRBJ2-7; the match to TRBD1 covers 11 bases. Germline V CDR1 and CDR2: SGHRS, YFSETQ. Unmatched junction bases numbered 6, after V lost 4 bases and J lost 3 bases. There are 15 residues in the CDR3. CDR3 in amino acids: CASSPGQGASYEQYF. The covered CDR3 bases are TGCGCCAGCAGCCCCGGACAGGGGGCCAGCTACGAG.

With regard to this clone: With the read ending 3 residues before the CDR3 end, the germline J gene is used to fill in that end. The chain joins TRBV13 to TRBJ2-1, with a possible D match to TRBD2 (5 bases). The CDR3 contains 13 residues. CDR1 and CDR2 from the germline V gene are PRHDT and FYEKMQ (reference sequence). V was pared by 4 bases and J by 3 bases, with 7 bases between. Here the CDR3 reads CASSYEGYNEQFF. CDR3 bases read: TGTGCCAGCAGCTACGAGGGCTACAATGAG.

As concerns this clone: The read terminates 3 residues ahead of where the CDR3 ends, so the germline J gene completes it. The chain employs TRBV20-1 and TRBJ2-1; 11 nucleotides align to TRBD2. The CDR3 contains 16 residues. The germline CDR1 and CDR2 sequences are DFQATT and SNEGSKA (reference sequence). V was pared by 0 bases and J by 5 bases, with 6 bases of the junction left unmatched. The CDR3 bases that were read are TGCAGTGCTAGAGATCCGAGACTAGCGGGGAACAATGAG. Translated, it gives CSARDPRLAGNNE. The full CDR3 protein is CSARDPRLAGNNEQFF.